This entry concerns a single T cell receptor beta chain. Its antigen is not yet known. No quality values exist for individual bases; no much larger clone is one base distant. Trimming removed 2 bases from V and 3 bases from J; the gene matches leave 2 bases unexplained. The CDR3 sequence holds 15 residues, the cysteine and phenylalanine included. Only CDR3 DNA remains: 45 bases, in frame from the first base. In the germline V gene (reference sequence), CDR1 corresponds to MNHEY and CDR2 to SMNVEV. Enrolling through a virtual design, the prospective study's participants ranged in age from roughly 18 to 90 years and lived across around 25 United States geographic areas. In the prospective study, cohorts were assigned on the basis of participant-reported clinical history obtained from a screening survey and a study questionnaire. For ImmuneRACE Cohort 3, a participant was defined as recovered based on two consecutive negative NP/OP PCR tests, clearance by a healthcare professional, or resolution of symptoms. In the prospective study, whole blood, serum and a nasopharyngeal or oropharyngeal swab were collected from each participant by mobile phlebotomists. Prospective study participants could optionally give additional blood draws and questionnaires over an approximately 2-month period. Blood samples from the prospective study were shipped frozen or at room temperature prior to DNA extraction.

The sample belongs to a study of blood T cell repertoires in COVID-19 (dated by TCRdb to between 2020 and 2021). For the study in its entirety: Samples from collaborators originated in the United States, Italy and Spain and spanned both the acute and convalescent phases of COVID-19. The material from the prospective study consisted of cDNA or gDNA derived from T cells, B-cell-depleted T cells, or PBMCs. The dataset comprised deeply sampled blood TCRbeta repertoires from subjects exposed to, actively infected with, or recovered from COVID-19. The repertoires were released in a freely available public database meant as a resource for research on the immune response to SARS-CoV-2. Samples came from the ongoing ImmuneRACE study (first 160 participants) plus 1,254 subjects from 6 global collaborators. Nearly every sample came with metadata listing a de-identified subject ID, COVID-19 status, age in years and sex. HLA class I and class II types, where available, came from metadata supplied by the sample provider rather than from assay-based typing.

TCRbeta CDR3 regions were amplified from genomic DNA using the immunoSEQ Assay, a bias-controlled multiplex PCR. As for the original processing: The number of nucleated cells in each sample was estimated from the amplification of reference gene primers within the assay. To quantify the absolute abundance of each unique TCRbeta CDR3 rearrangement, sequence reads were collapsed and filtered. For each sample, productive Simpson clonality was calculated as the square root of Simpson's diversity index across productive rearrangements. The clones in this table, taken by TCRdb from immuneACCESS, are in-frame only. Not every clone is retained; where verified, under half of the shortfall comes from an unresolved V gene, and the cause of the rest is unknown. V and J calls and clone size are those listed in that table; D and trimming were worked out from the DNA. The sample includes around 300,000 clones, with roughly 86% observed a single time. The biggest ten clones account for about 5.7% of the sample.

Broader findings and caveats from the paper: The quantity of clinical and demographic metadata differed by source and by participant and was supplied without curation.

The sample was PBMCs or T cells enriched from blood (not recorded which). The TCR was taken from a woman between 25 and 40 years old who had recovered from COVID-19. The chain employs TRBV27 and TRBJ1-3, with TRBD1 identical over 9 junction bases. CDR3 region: CASSLGTGFGNTIYF. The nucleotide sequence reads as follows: TGTGCCAGCAGTTTAGGGACAGGGTTTGGAAACACCATATATTTT.